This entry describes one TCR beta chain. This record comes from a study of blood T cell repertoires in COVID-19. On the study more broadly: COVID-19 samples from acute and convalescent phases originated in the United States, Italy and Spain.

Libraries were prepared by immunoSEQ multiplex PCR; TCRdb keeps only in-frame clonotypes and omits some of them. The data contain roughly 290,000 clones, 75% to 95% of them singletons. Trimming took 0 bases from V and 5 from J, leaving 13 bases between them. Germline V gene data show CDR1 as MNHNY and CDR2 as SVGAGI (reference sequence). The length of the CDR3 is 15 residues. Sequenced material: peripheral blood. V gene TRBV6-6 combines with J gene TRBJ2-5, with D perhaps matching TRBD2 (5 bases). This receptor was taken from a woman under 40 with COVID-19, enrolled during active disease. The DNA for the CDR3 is TGTGCCAGCAGTTACTCGTTAGCGATTATTGAGACCCAGTACTTC. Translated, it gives CASSYSLAIIETQYF.